Below, 24 T cell receptor beta chains from the same sample are listed, as sequenced in a study of read filtering for tumor transcriptome and immune sequencing. The library was built from roughly 400 ng RNA with molecular barcoded adaptors for alpha/delta and beta/gamma chains. A single record per CDR3 protein comes from TCRdb applying MiXCR to the reads. Among tens of thousands of distinct CDR3 sequences listed, roughly 19% were seen once. Sequencing was done on a sample of a population of CD138-negative cells sorted from bone marrow. Receptors were obtained from a donor at least 40 years old with multiple myeloma.

This clonotype was recorded many times. The rearrangement links TRBV12-3 or TRBV12-4 to TRBJ2-3; 7 bases are a match to TRBD1. This CDR3 is built from 12 residues. J gave up 13 bases and V 6 bases, and 10 bases lay outside the gene matches. The CDR3 bases are TGTGCCAGCAGCCGGACAGGTTTGCGAGAGTATTTT. Translated: CASSRTGLREYF.

Remarks on this clonotype: A clone one base away is much larger, so this may be a read error. V is TRBV20-1 and J is TRBJ1-1; no clear D. The CDR3 consists of 15 residues. Germline CDR1 and CDR2: DFQATT and SNEGSKA (reference sequence). The CDR3 spells CRAKPPESMNTEAFF. CDR3 bases: TGCAGAGCCAAACCACCGGAATCGATGAACACTGAAGCTTTCTTT.

The table lists this clonotype with many counts. The chain joins TRBV11-2 to TRBJ1-4, with a tentative D call TRBD1 (5 bases). The CDR3 runs 15 residues. The V end was cut by 5 bases, the J end by 1 base, with 11 bases between. The germline CDR1 and CDR2 sequences are SGHAT and FQNNGV. The CDR3 region has the DNA TGTGCCAGCAGCCCCAAGGGGCGAACTAATGAAAAACTGTTTTTT. Translated: CASSPKGRTNEKLFF.

The table lists this clonotype with a few counts. The CDR3 loop reads CASSLIPSGGLNEQFF. In nucleotides, the CDR3 is TGTGCCAGCAGCTTAATCCCCAGCGGGGGGCTCAATGAGCAGTTCTTC. The V gene is TRBV7-3, the J gene TRBJ2-1; 9 bases match TRBD2. Germline trimming cut 1 base from V and 6 bases from J; bases unmatched to any gene: 7. This CDR3 is 16 amino acids long. Germline values: CDR1 SGHTA, CDR2 FQGTGA.

This clonotype was seen at least ten times. CDR3 region: CASSSRARLTDTQYF. The CDR3, as DNA: TGTGCCAGCAGCTCCAGGGCCCGGCTCACAGATACGCAGTATTTT. V and J are TRBV9 and TRBJ2-3; D may be TRBD1 (5 bases). Germline CDR1 reads SGDLS; CDR2 reads YYNGEE. The V end was cut by 4 bases, the J end by 2 bases, with 14 bases between. This CDR3 is 15 amino acids long. The full variable domain, completed using reference TRBV9 and TRBJ2-3, is DSGVTQTPKHLITATGQRVTLRCSPRSGDLSVYWYQQSLDQGLQFLIQYYNGEERAKGNILERFSAQQFPDLHSELNLSSLELGDSALYFCASSSRARLTDTQYFGPGTRLTVL.

In its sample, this clonotype was seen many times. The rearrangement joins TRBV20-1 to TRBJ2-2, with D perhaps matching TRBD2 (6 bases). The CDR3 length is 14 residues. The V gene's germline CDR1 is DFQATT and CDR2 SNEGSKA (reference sequence). Trimming shortened V by 4 bases and J by 0 bases, and 9 bases separated the two germline ends. CDR3 in amino acids: CSAISGANTGELFF. CDR3 DNA sequence: TGCAGTGCTATTAGCGGCGCGAACACCGGGGAGCTGTTTTTT.

This clonotype has at least ten counts. The V gene is TRBV7-3, the J gene TRBJ2-2; D is undetermined. The V end lost 6 bases, the J end lost 3 bases, and 8 bases lay between the germline ends. Germline V gives CDR1 SGHTA, CDR2 FQGTGA. This CDR3 has 13 amino acids. For the CDR3, the DNA is TGTGCCAGCAGAAATAGGGACACCGGGGAGCTGTTTTTT. It translates to CASRNRDTGELFF.

Ten or more counts support this clonotype. V usage is TRBV20-1 and J usage is TRBJ2-3; 9 nucleotides match TRBD2. The CDR3 has 16 amino acids. Unmatched junction bases numbered 7, after V lost 3 bases and J lost 0 bases. Germline CDR1 reads DFQATT; CDR2 reads SNEGSKA (reference sequence). CDR3: CSASGGGALSTDTQYF. The CDR3 DNA follows: TGCAGTGCTAGCGGCGGGGGGGCCCTAAGCACAGATACGCAGTATTTT.

The J gene is TRBJ1-1, the V gene TRBV6-1, with a weak D call TRBD1 (5 bases). Germline loops: CDR1 MNHNS, CDR2 SASEGT. The CDR3 totals 13 residues. V was trimmed by 2 bases and J by 7 bases, leaving 11 bases between them. The CDR3 DNA reads TGTGCCAGCAGTGAATTGAGGGGTATTGAAGCTTTCTTT. This encodes CASSELRGIEAFF.

This clonotype has at least ten counts. The J gene is TRBJ1-5, the V gene TRBV20-1; unclear D gene. Germline values: CDR1 DFQATT, CDR2 SNEGSKA (reference sequence). The germline V and J ends were trimmed by 6 bases and 0 bases, with 12 bases remaining between them. There are 14 residues in the CDR3. The CDR3 bases are TGCAGTGCGGGAGTTGGGTATAGCAATCAGCCCCAGCATTTT. This codes for CSAGVGYSNQPQHF.

This clonotype was seen many times. This chain joins TRBV20-1 and TRBJ2-1; 10 bases are shared with TRBD2. Trimming removed 5 bases from V and 7 bases from J; junction bases left unmatched: 8. The CDR3 sequence is 14 residues long. CDR1 and CDR2 (germline): DFQATT, SNEGSKA (reference sequence). As DNA, the CDR3 is TGCAGTGCTCGTCTTAGCGGGAGGAAAAATGAGCAGTTCTTC. Its translation is CSARLSGRKNEQFF.

The chain uses TRBV2 and TRBJ2-3, with D hard to call. The CDR3 runs 13 residues. Germline V gives CDR1 SNHLY, CDR2 FYNNEI. The germline V and J ends were trimmed by 4 bases and 3 bases, with 8 bases remaining between them. This CDR3 reads CASSVGRTDTQYF. DNA for the CDR3: TGTGCCAGCAGTGTGGGCAGAACAGATACGCAGTATTTT.

As to this clonotype: The junction does not match germline at one end; this may be a read error. The chain recombines TRBV20-1 with TRBJ2-7, with D maybe TRBD2 (5 bases). Germline V gives CDR1 DFQATT, CDR2 SNEGSKA (reference sequence). This CDR3 is built from 15 residues. In DNA, the CDR3 is TGCAGTGCTGGTGGAGCGGCAGGCTCGTCCTACGACCAGTACTTC. Translated, it gives CSAGGAAGSSYDQYF.

This clonotype was seen repeatedly, ten times or more. The chain employs TRBV2 and TRBJ2-2, with 7 bases aligning to TRBD2. Germline V gene sequence: CDR1 SNHLY, CDR2 FYNNEI. The CDR3 runs to 13 residues. V gave up 7 bases and J gave up 4 bases; unmatched junction bases: 3. The CDR3 is CASIREVTGELFF. The CDR3 DNA reads TGTGCCAGCATTCGGGAGGTCACCGGGGAGCTGTTTTTT.

The table lists this clonotype with many counts. The chain couples TRBV24-1 to TRBJ2-1, with TRBD2 matching 16 bases. Trimming took 0 bases from V and 8 from J; bases not matched to a gene: 3. The CDR3 is 17 amino acids. In germline, CDR1 is KGHDR, CDR2 SFDVKD. CDR3 residues: CATSDLGTSGRGYEQFF. The CDR3 region has the DNA TGTGCCACCAGTGATTTGGGGACTAGCGGGAGGGGTTATGAGCAGTTCTTC.

This clonotype occurred many times. The genes are TRBV27 and TRBJ2-2; 11 bases match TRBD1. CDR1 and CDR2 from the germline V gene are MNHEY and SMNVEV (reference sequence). The V gene end was trimmed by 2 bases and the J gene end by 4 bases; junction bases not matched to a gene: 6. CDR3 length: 17 residues. In nucleotides, the CDR3 is TGTGCCAGCAGTTTAAGGATTGGGACAGGGGGCACCGGGGAGCTGTTTTTT. Its translation is CASSLRIGTGGTGELFF.

On this clonotype itself: The junction shows a germline mismatch at one end, possibly a read error. The chain joins TRBV11-3 to TRBJ1-4; D call uncertain. This CDR3 is built from 14 residues. Germline CDR1 is SGHNT and CDR2 is YENEEA. This CDR3 reads CVSSLGGLNEKLFF. Here the CDR3 DNA reads TGTGTCAGCAGCTTGGGAGGGCTTAATGAAAAACTGTTTTTC.

This clonotype came up many times. CDR3 nucleotide sequence: TGCAGTGCTAGCCGGACTAGCGGCTACAATGAGCAGTTCTTC. As protein: CSASRTSGYNEQFF. The rearrangement uses TRBV20-1 and TRBJ2-1, with 10 bases lining up with TRBD2. This CDR3 contains 14 residues. The trim removed 3 bases at V and 3 bases at J, leaving 2 bases unmatched. The germline CDR1 and CDR2 sequences are DFQATT and SNEGSKA (reference sequence).

This clonotype came up many times. This chain connects TRBV11-2 to TRBJ1-1, with D possibly being TRBD1 (6 bases). The CDR3 has 13 residues. Trimming removed 5 bases at V and 8 bases at J, with 15 bases between. From germline, CDR1 is SGHAT and CDR2 FQNNGV. CDR3 DNA: TGTGCCAGCAGCCCCCTCACAGGGCCCGAAGCTTTCTTT. As protein: CASSPLTGPEAFF.

This clonotype has ten or more counts. This chain links TRBV29-1 with TRBJ1-5, with TRBD1 matching 8 bases. Unmatched junction bases numbered 9, after V lost 4 bases and J lost 4 bases. The germline gives CDR1 SQVTM, CDR2 ANQGSEA. This CDR3 spans 15 amino acids. The CDR3 region is CSVAPGQGWNQPQHF. The DNA of the CDR3 is TGCAGCGTTGCTCCTGGACAGGGCTGGAATCAGCCCCAGCATTTT.

CDR3 in amino acids: CASSYTGTEETQYF. CDR3 coding DNA: TGTGCCAGCAGTTACACCGGGACAGAAGAGACCCAGTACTTC. This rearrangement joins TRBV6-5 to TRBJ2-5; 7 positions match TRBD1. Looked up from germline, CDR1 is MNHEY and CDR2 is SVGAGI. The CDR3 length is 14 residues. With 2 bases clipped from V and 3 bases from J, the junction kept 3 bases outside the gene matches.

This clonotype was detected many times. The V and J genes are TRBV20-1 and TRBJ2-1; D not resolved. The CDR3 loop spans 11 amino acids. V lost 4 bases and J lost 6, with 7 bases in between. Germline V gene data show CDR1 as DFQATT and CDR2 as SNEGSKA (reference sequence). In nucleotides, the CDR3 is TGCAGTGCTACCTACGTCAATGAGCAGTTCTTC. This codes for CSATYVNEQFF.

There are many counts of this clonotype. This sequence joins TRBV10-3 and TRBJ2-7, with D unresolved. V lost 2 bases and J 3 bases, leaving 14 bases between the germline ends. The CDR3 runs 15 residues. The germline CDR1 and CDR2 sequences are ENHRY and SYGVKD. The CDR3 is CAISEADQPYYEQYF. The CDR3 DNA follows: TGTGCCATCAGTGAGGCAGACCAACCGTACTACGAGCAGTACTTC.

This clonotype was picked up many times. CDR3 bases: TGTGCCATCAGCACTCCAGCGGGGGGGACAGATACGCAGTATTTT. It yields the protein CAISTPAGGTDTQYF. V and J are TRBV10-3 and TRBJ2-3, with 10 bases matching TRBD2. CDR1 is ENHRY and CDR2 is SYGVKD in the germline V gene. The CDR3 has 15 residues. Losses at the gene ends were 6 bases for V and 3 bases for J; bases not matched to a gene: 6.